The next 11 T cell receptor beta chains were all read from a single sample in a study of glioma-infiltrating T cells. Amplification of TCR alpha and beta CDR3 regions from RNA used iRepertoire nested multiplex PCR. TCRdb analysed the multiplex PCR reads with MiXCR anew, one entry per CDR3 protein. The data hold 3,000 or so distinct CDR3 sequences, with about 18% observed a single time. Sequenced: glioma tissue, nonneoplastic brain tissue, or PBMCs (not recorded which). These receptors came from a human donor with low-grade glioma or glioblastoma, undergoing nonglioma brain surgery, or in good health (not recorded which).

The rearrangement joins TRBV28 to TRBJ1-2; D unresolved. V lost 6 bases, J lost 10 bases, and 21 bases lay in between. In germline, CDR1 is MDHEN, CDR2 SYDVKM. This CDR3 contains 14 residues. The CDR3 protein is CASRLNRLPYNYTF. The CDR3 region has the DNA TGTGCCAGCAGGCTGAACCGGTTACCCTATAACTACACCTTC.

This clonotype was recorded at least ten times. The gene calls are TRBV12-3 or TRBV12-4 and TRBJ2-3; weak D call: TRBD2 (5 bases). The CDR3 length is 15 residues. Trimming took 5 bases from V and 3 from J, leaving 15 bases between them. The CDR3 DNA reads TGTGCCAGCAGTCAGCTAGCTTTCGGTACAGATACGCAGTATTTT. Translated: CASSQLAFGTDTQYF.

By share, this clonotype ranks as medium-sized. The chain uses TRBV28 and TRBJ2-7; TRBD2 matches at 8 bases. V lost 5 bases and J lost 3; bases outside the gene matches: 0. Germline V CDR1 and CDR2: MDHEN, SYDVKM. This CDR3 has 12 amino acids. CDR3 in amino acids: CASSAGGYEQYV. DNA of the CDR3: TGTGCCAGCAGTGCGGGGGGCTACGAGCAGTACGTC.

This clonotype has ten or more counts. The CDR3: CASSLLRGRYNEQFF. CDR3 in DNA: TGTGCCAGCAGCTTATTACGGGGGAGGTACAATGAGCAGTTCTTC. The rearrangement links TRBV7-2 to TRBJ2-1; D perhaps matches TRBD2 (6 bases). Per the germline V gene, CDR1 is SGHTA and CDR2 is FQGNSA. This CDR3 region has 15 residues. V lost 2 bases, J lost 4 bases, and 12 bases lay in between.

This clonotype is classed as medium-sized. The chain employs TRBV4-2 and TRBJ2-3; no clear D. Germline V lookup: CDR1 LGHNA, CDR2 YNFKEQ. V lost 4 bases to trimming and J lost 3 bases, with 17 bases between them. The CDR3 spans 16 residues. CDR3: CASSPLSRASTDTQYF. The CDR3 DNA sequence: TGTGCCAGCAGCCCACTAAGCCGGGCTTCTACAGATACGCAGTATTTT.

By proportion, this clonotype is medium-sized. The chain uses TRBV20-1 and TRBJ1-6; D possibly corresponds to TRBD1 (6 bases). The CDR3 has 13 residues. V was clipped by 7 bases and J by 5 bases, with 12 bases between them. From germline, CDR1 is DFQATT and CDR2 SNEGSKA (reference sequence). The CDR3 DNA sequence: TGCAGTGTCCCGGACAGCCATAATTCACCCCTCCACTTT. Translating it yields CSVPDSHNSPLHF.

In its sample, this clonotype was seen many times. The chain carries TRBV7-8 and TRBJ2-7; TRBD1 might be the D (5 bases). V was cut by 4 bases and J by 9 bases, with 16 bases left in between. The CDR3 is 13 residues long. Germline V gene data show CDR1 as SGHVS and CDR2 as FQNEAQ. Here the CDR3 DNA reads TGTGCCAGCAGCTCCACAGCAGGGCGGTGGCAGTACGTC. This codes for CASSSTAGRWQYV.

This clonotype is medium-sized (0.01 to 0.1%). The CDR3 sequence: CASGIYRGGGNTIYF. CDR3 DNA: TGTGCCAGCGGGATTTACAGGGGTGGTGGAAACACCATATATTTT. The rearrangement links TRBV28 to TRBJ1-3; 7 positions agree with TRBD1. The CDR3 covers 15 residues. Per the germline V gene, CDR1 is MDHEN and CDR2 is SYDVKM. V lost 8 bases and J lost 3; bases outside the gene matches: 10.

This chain joins TRBV5-1 and TRBJ2-1, with TRBD2 identical over 9 bases. The CDR3 loop spans 16 amino acids. Germline lookup yields CDR1 SGHRS and CDR2 YFSETQ. J lost 7 bases, V lost 1 base, and 9 bases had no gene match. CDR3 amino acids: CASSLSVAGGPNEQFF. The CDR3 nucleotides read TGCGCCAGCAGCTTGAGCGTCGCGGGGGGGCCGAATGAGCAGTTCTTC.

This clonotype is labeled as medium-sized (0.01 to 0.1%). J is TRBJ2-3 and V is TRBV27; D perhaps matches TRBD2 (6 bases). V was trimmed by 2 bases and J by 0 bases, leaving 9 bases between them. This CDR3 contains 15 residues. Looked up from germline, CDR1 is MNHEY and CDR2 is SMNVEV (reference sequence). This chain's CDR3 is CASSLTAGSTDTQYF. The CDR3 region has the DNA TGTGCCAGCAGTTTAACCGCGGGAAGCACAGATACGCAGTATTTT.

This clonotype was seen at least ten times. The CDR3 sequence: CATSDYREGYNEQFF. CDR3 sequence (DNA): TGTGCCACCAGTGATTACAGGGAGGGTTACAATGAGCAGTTCTTC. The chain employs TRBV24-1 and TRBJ2-1, with a weak D call TRBD2 (7 bases). Germline V lookup: CDR1 KGHDR, CDR2 SFDVKD. With 2 bases removed from V and 4 bases from J, the gap between germline ends came to 11 bases. CDR3 length equals 15 residues.